This record concerns one T cell receptor (beta chain) sequence. Its antigen is not known. This entry belongs to a study of PD-L1 blockade in urothelial cancer. In the study overall: About 85% of the 29 patients were males with bladder-origin urothelial cancer. Study results and limitations: At 3 weeks on treatment, tumor-associated clones expanded more with durable benefit. Having blood TCR clonality under the median before treatment predicted better survival.

Per the germline V gene, CDR1 is SGHNT and CDR2 is YENEEA. V trimming: 2 bases; J trimming: 5 bases; junction bases outside the gene matches: 7. The CDR3 spans 15 residues. The method was immunoSEQ multiplex PCR; TCRdb's version includes in-frame clones alone and lacks a portion of them. This sample carries about 83,000 clones, 87% of them seen once, and the ten largest clones take approximately 6%. J is TRBJ2-5 and V is TRBV11-3, with 8 bases that match TRBD1. The sequencing here drew on PBMCs, taken around atezolizumab (anti-PD-L1) treatment. The TCR originated in a woman in her sixties or seventies with urothelial cancer. CDR3 region: CASSLNGQGRETQYF. CDR3 DNA sequence: TGTGCCAGCAGCTTAAACGGACAGGGCCGCGAGACCCAGTACTTC.